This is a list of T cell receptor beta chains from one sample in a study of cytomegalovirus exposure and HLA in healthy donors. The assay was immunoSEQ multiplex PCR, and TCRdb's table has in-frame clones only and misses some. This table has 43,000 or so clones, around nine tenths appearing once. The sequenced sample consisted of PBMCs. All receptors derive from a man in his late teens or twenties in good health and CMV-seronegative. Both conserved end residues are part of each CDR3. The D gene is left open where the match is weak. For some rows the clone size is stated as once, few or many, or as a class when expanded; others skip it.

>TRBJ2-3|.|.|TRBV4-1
CASSQRSGRDTQYF
TGCGCCAGCAGCCAACGCAGCGGAAGAGATACGCAGTATTTT
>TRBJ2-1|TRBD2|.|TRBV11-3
CASSWRSSGEGRNEQFF
TGTGCCAGCAGCTGGAGATCGAGCGGGGAGGGTCGCAATGAGCAGTTCTTC
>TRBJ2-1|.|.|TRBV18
CASSLPGEGSYNEQFF
TGTGCCAGCTCACTTCCCGGAGAGGGCTCCTACAATGAGCAGTTCTTC
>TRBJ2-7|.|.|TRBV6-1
CASSEAEMGHHYEQYF
TGTGCCAGCAGTGAAGCGGAAATGGGACACCACTACGAGCAGTACTTC
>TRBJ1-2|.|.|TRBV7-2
CASSLQGIGYTF
TGTGCCAGCAGCTTACAGGGTATCGGCTACACCTTC
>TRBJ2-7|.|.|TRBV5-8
CASSLVQVYEQYF
TGTGCCAGCAGCTTGGTCCAGGTCTACGAGCAGTACTTC
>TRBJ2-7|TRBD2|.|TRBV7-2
CASSPVAGGTAYEQYF
TGTGCCAGCAGCCCCGTGGCGGGGGGCACCGCCTACGAGCAGTACTTC
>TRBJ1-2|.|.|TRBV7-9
CASSDQAYGYTF
TGTGCCAGCAGCGACCAGGCCTATGGCTACACCTTC
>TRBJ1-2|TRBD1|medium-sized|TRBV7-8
CASSLGSVAGGYGYTF
TGTGCCAGCAGCTTAGGGTCTGTAGCAGGGGGCTATGGCTACACCTTC
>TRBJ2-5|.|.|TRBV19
CASSTDSLVGTQYF
TGTGCCAGTAGTACGGACTCCCTGGTTGGGACCCAGTACTTC
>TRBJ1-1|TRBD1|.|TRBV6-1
CASSGRNRGGSVEAFF
TGTGCCAGCAGTGGTAGGAACAGGGGTGGGAGTGTAGAAGCTTTCTTT
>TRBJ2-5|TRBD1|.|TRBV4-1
CASSVQGAGETQYF
TGCGCCAGCAGCGTACAGGGGGCCGGTGAGACCCAGTACTTC
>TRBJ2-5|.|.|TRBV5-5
CASSLASTTQGRETQYF
TGTGCCAGCAGCTTGGCCTCAACTACACAGGGCCGGGAGACCCAGTACTTC
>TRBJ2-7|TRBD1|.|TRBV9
CASSGQGYEQYF
TGTGCCAGCAGCGGACAGGGGTACGAGCAGTACTTC
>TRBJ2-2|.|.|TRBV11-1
CASSFSGNTGELFF
TGTGCCAGCAGCTTTTCAGGGAACACCGGGGAGCTGTTTTTT
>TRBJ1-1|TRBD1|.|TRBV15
CATSRDPGQGNTEAFF
TGTGCCACCAGCAGAGACCCGGGACAGGGAAACACTGAAGCTTTCTTT
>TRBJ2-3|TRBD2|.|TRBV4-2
CASSPTSGGAKVADTQYF
TGTGCCAGCAGCCCGACTAGCGGGGGGGCCAAGGTGGCAGATACGCAGTATTTT
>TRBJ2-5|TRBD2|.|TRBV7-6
CASSPYPPGGAVGTQYF
TGTGCCAGCAGCCCATACCCCCCCGGGGGGGCAGTTGGGACCCAGTACTTC
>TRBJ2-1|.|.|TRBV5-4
CASSDWGRGAYNEQFF
TGTGCCAGCAGCGATTGGGGCAGGGGGGCCTACAATGAGCAGTTCTTC
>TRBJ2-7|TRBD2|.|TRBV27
CASSLSSGSSYEQYF
TGTGCCAGCAGTTTGTCCAGCGGGAGCTCCTACGAGCAGTACTTC
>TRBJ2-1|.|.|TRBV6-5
CASSVAQQGEQFF
TGTGCCAGCAGTGTCGCCCAACAGGGAGAGCAGTTCTTC
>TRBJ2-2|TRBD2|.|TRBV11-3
CASSLGGSTGELFF
TGTGCCAGCAGCTTAGGCGGGAGCACCGGGGAGCTGTTTTTT
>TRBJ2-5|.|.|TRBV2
CASRGDTDPWETQYF
TGTGCCAGCAGGGGGGACACAGATCCTTGGGAGACCCAGTACTTC
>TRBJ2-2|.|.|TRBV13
CASIRTAQSNTGELFF
TGTGCCAGCATCCGGACAGCTCAGTCGAACACCGGGGAGCTGTTTTTT
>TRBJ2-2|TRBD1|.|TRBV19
CASSVTGDTGELFF
TGTGCCAGTAGTGTGACAGGGGATACCGGGGAGCTGTTTTTT
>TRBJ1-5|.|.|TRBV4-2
CASSQDVLYSDSNQPQHF
TGTGCCAGCAGCCAAGATGTTCTCTACAGTGATAGCAATCAGCCCCAGCATTTT
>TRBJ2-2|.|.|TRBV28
CASRSGLGGELFF
TGTGCCAGCAGAAGCGGACTGGGAGGGGAGCTGTTTTTT
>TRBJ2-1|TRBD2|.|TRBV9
CASSASLAGGRNEQFF
TGTGCCAGCAGCGCCTCTTTAGCGGGGGGGCGAAATGAGCAGTTCTTC